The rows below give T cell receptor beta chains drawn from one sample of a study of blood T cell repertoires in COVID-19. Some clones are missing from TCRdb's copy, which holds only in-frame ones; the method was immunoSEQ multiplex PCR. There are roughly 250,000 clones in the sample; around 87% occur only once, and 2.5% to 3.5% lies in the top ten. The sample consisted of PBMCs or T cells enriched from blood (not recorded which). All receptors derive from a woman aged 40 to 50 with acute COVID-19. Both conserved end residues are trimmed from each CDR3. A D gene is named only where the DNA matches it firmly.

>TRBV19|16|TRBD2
ASSPRPGTSGRVHEQY
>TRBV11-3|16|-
ASSLATPAGIGTDTQY
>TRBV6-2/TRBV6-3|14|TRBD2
ASSTRTSGYYNEQF
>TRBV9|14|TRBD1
ASSVGGTGENTEAF
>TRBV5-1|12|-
ASSGDSRAYEQY
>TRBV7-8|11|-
ASSSRDNYEQY
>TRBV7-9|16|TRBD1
ASSPYRQGTQSTDTQY
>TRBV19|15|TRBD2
ASSIDRVAGGSNEQF
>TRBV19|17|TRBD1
ASSIRLSWGTGGNEKLF
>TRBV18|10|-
ASSGRKNIQY
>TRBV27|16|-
ASRQPSTSGQPQETQY
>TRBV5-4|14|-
ASSLGGRVGTDTQY
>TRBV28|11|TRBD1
ASTAGGRTEAF
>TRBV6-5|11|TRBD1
AGTVSGANVLT
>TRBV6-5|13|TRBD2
ASREVAGDYNEQF
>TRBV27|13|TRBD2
ASRDAAGFYNEQF
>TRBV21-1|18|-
ASSKDEGLVLPYSNQPQH
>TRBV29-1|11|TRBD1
SVLTGGGQPQH
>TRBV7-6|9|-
ASSQQETQY
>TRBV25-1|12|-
ATQAYGGNTEAF
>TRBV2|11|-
ASSRVFGNTIY
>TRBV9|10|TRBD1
ASSTRQGGYT
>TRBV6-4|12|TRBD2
ASTSGANTGELF
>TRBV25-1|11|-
ASREAWNTEAF
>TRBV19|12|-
ASSGRGRDTEAF
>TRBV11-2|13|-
ASSLEGLETGELF
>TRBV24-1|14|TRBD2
ATSSLAGVDTDTQY